This T cell receptor beta chain derives from a study of T cells expressing NK-cell markers. Study-level background: Each TCR beta repertoire originated in sorted T cells that were CD3+CD56+NKG2C+, CD3+CD56+NKG2C- or CD3+CD56-NKG2C+. With respect to HCMV, seven of the eight sequenced donors were seropositive, and one was seronegative.

With the 5' RACE reads reprocessed, TCRdb shows one record per CDR3 protein and no DNA. The listing contains almost 450,000 distinct CDR3 sequences. On this clonotype: Its antigen is currently unknown.

Germline lookup yields CDR1 SSHAT and CDR2 FNYEAQ (reference sequence). The CDR3 totals 14 residues. The study's findings and limits: Where four donors were concerned, these clonotypes also led the CD3+CD56-NKG2C+ fraction. In a group of 5 to 7 donors, dominant NKG2C+ clonotypes represented roughly 1.0-7.0% of CD8+ T cells.

The rearrangement links TRBV7-7 to TRBJ2-1; the D gene TCRdb calls, TRBD2, cannot be checked with no DNA. The clonotype was recovered from a woman between 18 and 70 years old in good health. The sample taken for sequencing was blood T cells: a sorted CD56 or NKG2C T cell subset, CD4+ or CD8+ T cells, or bulk PBMC T cells (not recorded which). CDR3: CASSSRLAANEQFF.